The 17 T cell receptor beta chains presented below share a single source sample, sequenced in a study of shared clonotypes between healthy human individuals. Here immunoSEQ multiplex PCR was the method, and the copy in TCRdb shows in-frame clones only, minus some. The repertoire holds about 1.5 million clones, with around 95% as singletons. The sample comprised naive CD4+ T cells sorted from blood. Subset meaning: CD45RA+ positively selected. These receptors were taken from a man younger than 45 in good health.

This rearrangement joins TRBV5-8 to TRBJ2-1, with 7 bases identical to TRBD2. The CDR3 runs 14 residues. V was pared by 4 bases and J by 3 bases, with 4 bases of the junction left unmatched. Germline-derived CDR1 and CDR2 are SGHTS and YDEGEE. Here the CDR3 reads CASSLRTSYNEQFF. CDR3 coding DNA: TGTGCCAGCAGCCTGCGGACTAGCTACAATGAGCAGTTCTTC.

This clone appeared a single time. The chain uses TRBV11-3 and TRBJ2-3; either TRBD1 or TRBD2 may fit D (5 bases each). Germline V gene data show CDR1 as SGHNT and CDR2 as YENEEA. Trimming removed 1 base at V and 6 bases at J, with 11 bases between. The CDR3 runs 14 residues. CDR3 region: CASSLVGTSDTQYF. In DNA, the CDR3 is TGTGCCAGCAGCTTAGTCGGGACGTCGGATACGCAGTATTTT.

V usage is TRBV4-3 and J usage is TRBJ1-4, with D possibly TRBD1 on 5 matching bases. Germline V gives CDR1 LGHNA, CDR2 YSLEER. This CDR3 has 16 residues. The V gene lost 0 bases and the J gene lost 7 bases, with 15 bases spanning the gap. The CDR3 loop is CASSQDWAGISEKLFF. In DNA form, the CDR3 reads TGCGCCAGCAGCCAAGATTGGGCAGGGATTAGTGAAAAACTGTTTTTT.

This clone was found once. The chain recombines TRBV27 with TRBJ1-1; D might be TRBD1 (5 bases). In germline, CDR1 is MNHEY, CDR2 SMNVEV (reference sequence). V was pared by 3 bases and J by 1 base, with 18 bases between. This CDR3 has 17 residues. This CDR3 is CASSFIGRGRGNTEAFF. The CDR3 region has the DNA TGTGCCAGCAGTTTTATTGGGAGGGGAAGGGGGAACACTGAAGCTTTCTTT.

The J gene is TRBJ1-1, the V gene TRBV6-6, with D uncertain. V was trimmed by 4 bases and J by 7 bases, leaving 13 bases between them. The germline V gene encodes CDR1 MNHNY and CDR2 SVGAGI (reference sequence). This CDR3 has 13 amino acids. This CDR3 reads CASSSNRGVEAFF. DNA of the CDR3: TGTGCCAGCAGTTCGAACCGTGGGGTTGAAGCTTTCTTT.

The chain employs TRBV28 and TRBJ1-5; D is undetermined. Germline CDR1 is MDHEN and CDR2 is SYDVKM. The CDR3 sequence is 14 residues long. The V and J ends lost 2 bases and 7 bases respectively, with 12 bases between them. CDR3 DNA: TGTGCCAGCAGTTTAAGGAAAAGTGCGCAGCCCCAGCATTTT. It encodes CASSLRKSAQPQHF.

The chain combines TRBV9 with TRBJ2-2; unclear D gene. V lost 8 bases and J 5 bases, leaving 7 bases between the germline ends. CDR3 length: 11 residues. The germline V gene encodes CDR1 SGDLS and CDR2 YYNGEE. The CDR3 region is CARRWTGELFF. Written as DNA, the CDR3 is TGTGCCAGACGTTGGACCGGGGAGCTGTTTTTT.

The rearrangement joins TRBV7-9 to TRBJ2-1; D not resolved. This CDR3 contains 15 residues. CDR1 and CDR2 from the germline V gene are SEHNR and FQNEAQ (reference sequence). With 4 bases removed from V and 0 bases from J, the gap between germline ends came to 10 bases. This chain's CDR3 is CASSSSGFSYNEQFF. The CDR3 coding sequence is TGTGCCAGCAGCTCCTCGGGTTTCTCCTACAATGAGCAGTTCTTC.

The chain combines TRBV7-8 with TRBJ2-5; TRBD2 matches at 7 bases. V lost 1 base and J lost 5; bases outside the gene matches: 7. The CDR3 is 15 residues long. Germline V gene data show CDR1 as SGHVS and CDR2 as FQNEAQ. The DNA of the CDR3 is TGTGCCAGCAGCTTAGGGAGCGGGGTCGGGGAGACCCAGTACTTC. Its translation: CASSLGSGVGETQYF.

The chain carries TRBV5-4 and TRBJ2-5; D gene ambiguous. This CDR3 has 15 residues. Trimming removed 2 bases from V and 5 bases from J, with 16 bases in between. Per the germline V gene, CDR1 is SGHNT and CDR2 is YYREEE (reference sequence). CDR3 nucleotide sequence: TGTGCCAGCAGCTTTTCTTTATGGTCCGCGGAGACCCAGTACTTC. Amino acids: CASSFSLWSAETQYF.

The chain carries TRBV5-4 and TRBJ1-2, with D perhaps TRBD1 (5 bases). Germline V gene sequence: CDR1 SGHNT, CDR2 YYREEE (reference sequence). Trimming took 4 bases from V and 4 from J, leaving 17 bases between them. The CDR3 has 15 residues. CDR3 region: CASSPGDSYSYGYTF. CDR3 nucleotide sequence: TGTGCCAGCAGCCCGGGGGACTCTTACTCCTATGGCTACACCTTC.

The genes are TRBV6-1 and TRBJ1-5; D might be TRBD1 (6 bases). The CDR3 length is 13 residues. Trimming removed 6 bases from V and 6 bases from J, with 12 bases in between. Germline CDR1 reads MNHNS; CDR2 reads SASEGT. CDR3 region: CASSSTGGQPQHF. In DNA, the CDR3 is TGTGCCAGCAGCTCGACAGGTGGTCAGCCCCAGCATTTT.

This clone was found once. V usage is TRBV18 and J usage is TRBJ2-3, with D tentatively TRBD1 or TRBD2 (5 bases each). With 0 bases removed from V and 4 bases from J, the gap between germline ends came to 17 bases. The CDR3 extends over 17 amino acids. The germline V gene has CDR1 KGHSH and CDR2 LQKENI. CDR3 DNA sequence: TGTGCCAGCTCACCACCGGCCCCGGGGCTTCCCGCAGATACGCAGTATTTT. Amino acid sequence: CASSPPAPGLPADTQYF.

The chain recombines TRBV5-4 with TRBJ1-6; TRBD1 matches at 7 bases. The germline V gene encodes CDR1 SGHNT and CDR2 YYREEE (reference sequence). Unmatched junction bases numbered 11, after V lost 4 bases and J lost 13 bases. The CDR3 sequence is 14 residues long. Here the CDR3 DNA reads TGTGCCAGCAGCAAACAGGGGTCCGCACTGCCCCTCCACTTT. It encodes CASSKQGSALPLHF.

The V and J genes are TRBV5-4 and TRBJ2-5; 8 nucleotides align to TRBD1. Germline V CDR1 and CDR2: SGHNT, YYREEE (reference sequence). Unmatched junction bases numbered 7, after V lost 4 bases and J lost 5 bases. This CDR3 is built from 14 residues. The CDR3 loop is CASSPGTGGETQYF. The CDR3 bases are TGTGCCAGCAGCCCTGGGACAGGTGGGGAGACCCAGTACTTC.

Regarding this clone: Germline is not matched at one junction end, which may reflect a read error. The rearrangement uses TRBV7-9 and TRBJ2-1; D not resolved. The germline V gene encodes CDR1 SEHNR and CDR2 FQNEAQ (reference sequence). The CDR3 runs to 9 residues. The CDR3 loop reads CASSFPLLF. DNA for the CDR3: TGTGCCAGCAGCTTTCCCTTGCTCTTC.

This clone was seen a single time. This CDR3 is also generated by other DNA sequences in the sample. The chain couples TRBV30 to TRBJ1-4; D gene ambiguous. Between the trimmed V and J ends, which lost 0 bases and 8 bases, there was a span of 7 bases. The CDR3 contains 12 residues. CDR1 GTSNPN and CDR2 SVGIG come from the germline V gene (reference sequence). The CDR3 protein is CAWSVGGEKLFF. The CDR3 region has the DNA TGTGCCTGGAGTGTAGGCGGGGAAAAACTGTTTTTT.